The 12 T cell receptor beta chains given below trace back to one sample, sequenced in a study of T cell responses to AZD1222 COVID-19 vaccine. Sequenced by immunoSEQ multiplex PCR; TCRdb stores in-frame clones only, minus some. The sample contains 150,000 to 200,000 clones, 85% to 95% of which appear only once. Here the sequenced sample was peripheral blood, taken on day 0 of AZD1222 vaccination. The receptors shown here come from an adult in good health.

The table lists this clone with a few counts. V is TRBV7-2 and J is TRBJ1-1; D possibly corresponds to TRBD1 (5 bases). This CDR3 has 13 amino acids. With 0 bases removed from V and 8 bases from J, the gap between germline ends came to 10 bases. The germline V gene has CDR1 SGHTA and CDR2 FQGNSA. The CDR3 loop is CASSLALEGEAFF. The CDR3 nucleotides read TGTGCCAGCAGCTTAGCGCTAGAGGGGGAAGCTTTCTTT.

The J gene is TRBJ2-7, the V gene TRBV19; D tentatively fits TRBD1 or TRBD2 (6 bases each). Trimming pared 3 bases from V and 5 bases from J, leaving 20 bases between. The CDR3 is 16 amino acids. Germline CDR1 LNHDA, CDR2 SQIVND (reference sequence). The CDR3 region is CASSIGGRMGRNEQYF. DNA for the CDR3: TGTGCCAGTAGTATTGGGGGGCGAATGGGTCGGAACGAGCAGTACTTC.

The rearrangement links TRBV5-4 to TRBJ2-2; D gene ambiguous. V lost 0 bases and J 6 bases, leaving 6 bases between the germline ends. This CDR3 has 13 amino acids. Germline V gene lookup returns CDR1 SGHNT and CDR2 YYREEE (reference sequence). Written as DNA, the CDR3 is TGTGCCAGCAGCTTGGGGACGGCCGGGGAGCTGTTTTTT. It codes for CASSLGTAGELFF.

The rearrangement links TRBV13 to TRBJ1-6; D perhaps matches TRBD1 (5 bases). The CDR3 has 15 residues. V was shortened by 0 bases and J by 7 bases, with 10 bases between the two germline ends. Germline loops: CDR1 PRHDT, CDR2 FYEKMQ (reference sequence). CDR3 protein: CASSLGRVRNSPLHF. CDR3 nucleotide sequence: TGTGCCAGCAGCTTAGGCAGGGTGCGGAATTCACCCCTCCACTTT.

This chain joins TRBV11-2 and TRBJ1-1, with TRBD1 identical over 9 bases. J was trimmed by 6 bases and V by 3 bases; bases with no gene match: 8. CDR1 is SGHAT, CDR2 FQNNGV, per germline. The CDR3 sequence is 15 residues long. The CDR3: CASSFAGTGRAEAFF. The DNA of the CDR3 is TGTGCCAGCAGCTTCGCGGGGACAGGGAGGGCTGAAGCTTTCTTT. Using reference TRBV11-2 and TRBJ1-1 for the parts outside the CDR3, the full variable domain is EAGVAQSPRYKIIEKRQSVAFWCNPISGHATLYWYQQILGQGPKLLIQFQNNGVVDDSQLPKDRFSAERLKGVDSTLKIQPAKLEDSAVYLCASSFAGTGRAEAFFGQGTRLTVV.

This sequence joins TRBV5-4 and TRBJ2-1, with 8 nucleotides matching TRBD2. Germline values: CDR1 SGHNT, CDR2 YYREEE (reference sequence). The CDR3 is 15 residues long. V dropped 4 bases and J dropped 4; count of bases not matched to a gene: 7. CDR3 sequence reads: CASSPIAGGYNEQFF. CDR3 sequence (DNA): TGTGCCAGCAGCCCAATCGCGGGAGGATACAATGAGCAGTTCTTC.

The chain couples TRBV7-9 to TRBJ1-1, with 7 nucleotides matching TRBD1. Germline V gene lookup returns CDR1 SEHNR and CDR2 FQNEAQ (reference sequence). V shed 2 bases, J shed 1 base, and the junction held 7 bases outside the gene matches. This CDR3 region has 16 residues. CDR3 amino acids: CASSLSPGQANTEAFF. CDR3 nucleotide sequence: TGTGCCAGCAGCTTATCCCCCGGACAGGCGAACACTGAAGCTTTCTTT.

This chain connects TRBV3-1 (or the pseudogene TRBV3-2) to TRBJ2-1; TRBD2 is a possible D gene (6 bases). From germline, CDR1 is LGHDT and CDR2 YNNKEL (reference sequence). The V gene lost 7 bases and the J gene lost 6 bases, with 13 bases spanning the gap. The CDR3 has 13 residues. Here the CDR3 DNA reads TGTGCCAGCACCCGCCTGGGGGGCAATGAGCAGTTCTTC. Amino acids: CASTRLGGNEQFF.

The chain recombines TRBV7-9 with TRBJ1-2, with D possibly being TRBD1 (5 bases). The CDR3 consists of 16 residues. V lost 4 bases and J lost 8, with 23 bases in between. Germline assignment: CDR1 SEHNR and CDR2 FQNEAQ (reference sequence). Here the CDR3 reads CASSYPPRAQGDGYTF. The CDR3 region has the DNA TGTGCCAGCAGCTATCCCCCCCGGGCCCAGGGAGACGGCTACACCTTC.

In regard to this clone: A read error may be the cause here, since a much bigger clone is one base away. This rearrangement joins TRBV10-1 to TRBJ1-1; D gene unclear. Germline CDR1 and CDR2: WNHNN and SYGVQD (reference sequence). CDR3 length: 16 amino acids. CDR3 sequence reads: CARSGPGKLGSTEAFF. CDR3 DNA: TGCGCCCGCAGCGGGCCCGGGAAACTCGGGAGCACTGAAGCTTTCTTT.

This chain joins TRBV11-1 and TRBJ2-2; D possibly matches TRBD1 or TRBD2 (5 bases each). Per germline, CDR1 SGHAT and CDR2 FQDESV (reference sequence). Deletions cut 1 base from V and 5 bases from J, with 11 bases between. The CDR3 spans 15 residues. In DNA form, the CDR3 reads TGTGCCAGCAGCTTAGATCGAGGGGCAACCGGGGAGCTGTTTTTT. Protein: CASSLDRGATGELFF.

The V gene is TRBV6-5, the J gene TRBJ1-1; perhaps TRBD1 as D (6 bases). Germline-derived CDR1 and CDR2 are MNHEY and SVGAGI. Trimming pared 2 bases from V and 0 bases from J, leaving 13 bases between. The CDR3 sequence is 16 residues long. This chain's CDR3 is CASSYKRGPMNTEAFF. The CDR3 DNA reads as TGTGCCAGCAGTTACAAACGGGGGCCGATGAACACTGAAGCTTTCTTT.